These 12 T cell receptor beta chains were sequenced from one sample in a study of monozygotic twins with inflammatory bowel disease. TCRdb re-called the 5' RACE reads and gives one entry per CDR3 protein, without DNA. This listing includes approximately 340,000 distinct CDR3 sequences. The sequencing input was blood. These receptors were taken from a human donor with ulcerative colitis or Crohn's disease, or a healthy co-twin of an affected twin (not recorded which).

V gene TRBV28 combines with J gene TRBJ2-3; TCRdb's D call, TRBD2, is unchecked because there is no DNA. In germline, CDR1 is MDHEN, CDR2 SYDVKM. This CDR3 spans 16 amino acids. The CDR3 sequence is CASSLWTGGDTDTQYF.

The chain recombines TRBV7-9 with TRBJ2-3. The germline gives CDR1 SEHNR, CDR2 FQNEAQ (reference sequence). The CDR3 is 12 amino acids. The CDR3 reads CASSLYDRAQYF. Combining the CDR3 with reference TRBV7-9 and TRBJ2-3 gives the whole variable domain DTGVSQNPRHKITKRGQNVTFRCDPISEHNRLYWYRQTLGQGPEFLTYFQNEAQLEKSRLLSDRFSAERPKGSFSTLEIQRTEQGDSAMYLCASSLYDRAQYFGPGTRLTVL.

The genes are TRBV20-1 and TRBJ2-1; TCRdb's D gene call, TRBD2, goes unchecked for lack of DNA. The CDR3 extends over 15 amino acids. Germline V gene data show CDR1 as DFQATT and CDR2 as SNEGSKA (reference sequence). The chain's CDR3 is CSATRDASGSNEQFF.

The J gene is TRBJ1-3, the V gene TRBV7-8; TCRdb's D call, TRBD1, is unchecked because there is no DNA. This CDR3 comprises 16 residues. CDR1 is SGHVS and CDR2 is FQNEAQ in the germline V gene. The CDR3 protein is CASSPKRTGAENTIYF.

V usage is TRBV7-9 and J usage is TRBJ1-6; the TRBD1 assignment by TCRdb is unverifiable without DNA. Germline lookup yields CDR1 SEHNR and CDR2 FQNEAQ (reference sequence). This CDR3 is built from 14 residues. The CDR3 protein is CASSRTGANSPLHF.

Here the CDR3 reads CSATSGGPTDTQYF. This chain uses TRBV20-1 with TRBJ2-3; with no DNA, the TCRdb D assignment of TRBD2 cannot be verified. The CDR3 has 14 amino acids. Germline loops: CDR1 DFQATT, CDR2 SNEGSKA (reference sequence).

The chain uses TRBV7-8 and TRBJ1-1; TCRdb designates TRBD1, a call that cannot be tested without DNA. Germline lookup yields CDR1 SGHVS and CDR2 FQNEAQ. There are 17 residues in the CDR3. The chain's CDR3 is CASSLGGPGEANTEAFF.

This chain uses TRBV15 with TRBJ2-2; the TCRdb D gene call, TRBD1, has no DNA to confirm it. CDR1 and CDR2 (germline): LNHNV, YYDKDF (reference sequence). This CDR3 is 16 amino acids long. The CDR3 here is CATSSGQGSLTQELFF.

This chain links TRBV18 with TRBJ1-5. This CDR3 has 15 amino acids. Germline CDR1 KGHSH, CDR2 LQKENI. The CDR3: CASSRSGGGNQPQHF.

The CDR3 is CSARPRYTGELFF. The chain uses TRBV20-1 and TRBJ2-2. CDR1 is DFQATT, CDR2 SNEGSKA, per germline (reference sequence). The CDR3 runs 13 residues.

This chain uses TRBV7-2 with TRBJ1-2; the D gene TCRdb calls, TRBD1, cannot be checked with no DNA. This CDR3 comprises 13 residues. Germline V CDR1 and CDR2: SGHTA, FQGNSA. The CDR3 is CASSPPPVYGYTF.

The chain recombines TRBV28 with TRBJ2-1; TCRdb gives TRBD1 as the D gene, but with no DNA this cannot be confirmed. This CDR3 region has 14 residues. Germline V gene data show CDR1 as MDHEN and CDR2 as SYDVKM. The CDR3 is CASSSPSTGNEQFF.